These 21 T cell receptor beta chains were all obtained from the same sample, sequenced in a study of OX40 agonist ivuxolimab in advanced cancers. The data were produced by immunoSEQ multiplex PCR, yet TCRdb's version contains in-frame clones alone and is incomplete. The table lists 98,000 or so clones, 94% of them singletons. This material consisted of CD4+ or CD8+ T cells sorted from blood, taken in a trial of the OX40 agonist ivuxolimab. The receptor source for this set is an adult with an advanced solid tumor such as melanoma, head and neck, liver or kidney cancer.

J is TRBJ2-7 and V is TRBV7-2; D is possibly TRBD1 (6 bases). CDR1 and CDR2 from the germline V gene are SGHTA and FQGNSA. The CDR3 extends over 15 amino acids. V lost 6 bases and J lost 4, with 19 bases in between. The DNA of the CDR3 is TGTGCCAGCAGACCCGGGACATCTTGGGGATACGAGCAGTACTTC. Translating gives CASRPGTSWGYEQYF.

This rearrangement joins TRBV7-3 to TRBJ2-7, with D tentatively TRBD2 (5 bases). Trimming took 2 bases from V and 5 from J, leaving 10 bases between them. There are 13 residues in the CDR3. Germline lookup yields CDR1 SGHTA and CDR2 FQGTGA. Written as DNA, the CDR3 is TGTGCCAGCAGCTTAGCTCGGGAAGACGAGCAGTACTTC. Translated: CASSLAREDEQYF. The full variable domain, with the rest looked up from reference TRBV7-3 and TRBJ2-7, is GAGVSQTPSNKVTEKGKYVELRCDPISGHTALYWYRQSLGQGPEFLIYFQGTGAADDSGLPNDRFFAVRPEGSVSTLKIQRTERGDSAVYLCASSLAREDEQYFGPGTRLTVT.

The V gene is TRBV5-4, the J gene TRBJ2-3; D may be TRBD2 (6 bases). V lost 4 bases and J lost 5, with 23 bases in between. The CDR3 runs to 17 residues. CDR1 is SGHNT and CDR2 is YYREEE in the germline V gene (reference sequence). The CDR3 nucleotides are TGTGCCAGCAGCCTGGCTCCGGGGGTCTCCTTTTTAGATACGCAGTATTTT. Its protein is CASSLAPGVSFLDTQYF. Full variable domain (remainder filled in from reference TRBV5-4 and TRBJ2-3): ETGVTQSPTHLIKTRGQQVTLRCSSQSGHNTVSWYQQALGQGPQFIFQYYREEENGRGNFPPRFSGLQFPNYSSELNVNALELDDSALYLCASSLAPGVSFLDTQYFGPGTRLTVL.

CDR3 in DNA: TGTGCCAGCAGCTTCCGACAGTACTATAACTATGGCTACACCTTC. Encoded protein: CASSFRQYYNYGYTF. The chain carries TRBV5-6 and TRBJ1-2; tentative D call: TRBD1 (5 bases). This CDR3 has 15 residues. The V end was cut by 2 bases, the J end by 1 base, with 12 bases between. Germline assignment: CDR1 SGHDT and CDR2 YYEEEE. Using reference TRBV5-6 and TRBJ1-2 for the parts outside the CDR3, the full variable domain is DAGVTQSPTHLIKTRGQQVTLRCSPKSGHDTVSWYQQALGQGPQFIFQYYEEEERQRGNFPDRFSGHQFPNYSSELNVNALLLGDSALYLCASSFRQYYNYGYTFGSGTRLTVV.

The V gene is TRBV10-3, the J gene TRBJ2-7, with 11 bases matching TRBD1. Trimming took 3 bases from V and 4 from J; bases not matched to a gene: 2. The CDR3 is 14 residues long. Germline V gene data show CDR1 as ENHRY and CDR2 as SYGVKD. DNA for the CDR3: TGTGCCATCAGTGAAGGACAGGGGGCATACGAGCAGTACTTC. Translating gives CAISEGQGAYEQYF.

The genes are TRBV5-1 and TRBJ1-2; D might be TRBD1 (6 bases). This CDR3 comprises 16 residues. CDR1 SGHRS and CDR2 YFSETQ come from the germline V gene. Trimming took off 1 base at V and 6 bases at J, with 19 bases between the two ends. CDR3 in DNA: TGCGCCAGCAGCTTGACCCCCCCCAGCAGGGGCGATGGCTACACCTTC. As protein: CASSLTPPSRGDGYTF.

The gene calls are TRBV19 and TRBJ1-2, with D perhaps matching TRBD1 (5 bases). The CDR3 length is 14 residues. Looked up from germline, CDR1 is LNHDA and CDR2 is SQIVND (reference sequence). The ends were cut back, 3 bases at V and 3 bases at J, with 11 bases in the middle. DNA of the CDR3: TGTGCCAGTAGTATCTACCCGGGGGACTATGGCTACACCTTC. This translates into CASSIYPGDYGYTF.

A single count supports this clone. This chain uses TRBV7-2 with TRBJ2-3; TRBD2 matches 14 bases. Trimming took 6 bases from V and 7 from J; bases not matched to a gene: 12. The CDR3 extends over 17 amino acids. CDR1 and CDR2 from the germline V gene are SGHTA and FQGNSA. The CDR3 loop reads CASSLKGLAGGINTQYF. DNA for the CDR3: TGTGCCAGCAGTTTAAAAGGACTAGCGGGAGGTATAAATACGCAGTATTTT.

The chain employs TRBV18 and TRBJ1-1, with 7 nucleotides matching TRBD1. The CDR3 sequence is 13 residues long. From germline, CDR1 is KGHSH and CDR2 LQKENI. V gave up 5 bases and J gave up 0 bases; unmatched junction bases: 0. The CDR3 protein is CASSGQVNTEAFF. Written as DNA, the CDR3 is TGTGCCAGCTCAGGACAGGTGAACACTGAAGCTTTCTTT.

This clone was picked up one time. The chain joins TRBV6-5 to TRBJ2-1; a weak D match, TRBD1 (9 bases). The CDR3 runs 16 residues. V was trimmed by 4 bases and J by 3 bases, leaving 16 bases between them. Germline values: CDR1 MNHEY, CDR2 SVGAGI. Here the CDR3 reads CASSLAGQGGYNEQFF. CDR3 coding DNA: TGTGCCAGCAGTTTAGCGGGACAGGGTGGCTACAATGAGCAGTTCTTC.

This clone was recorded once. The V and J genes are TRBV7-9 and TRBJ1-5, with no clear D. V dropped 5 bases and J dropped 6 bases, with 17 bases sitting between them. Germline lookup yields CDR1 SEHNR and CDR2 FQNEAQ (reference sequence). The CDR3 consists of 15 residues. The CDR3: CASSPGRGYGQPQHF. The CDR3 DNA reads TGTGCCAGCAGCCCCGGTAGAGGCTACGGTCAGCCCCAGCATTTT.

The V gene is TRBV29-1, the J gene TRBJ1-1; 7 nucleotides align to TRBD1. The CDR3 loop spans 13 amino acids. J was trimmed by 5 bases and V by 3 bases; bases with no gene match: 6. Germline values: CDR1 SQVTM, CDR2 ANQGSEA. The CDR3 DNA is TGCAGCGTTGATAGGGCAGGGGGGACTGAAGCTTTCTTT. This sequence encodes CSVDRAGGTEAFF.

The V gene is TRBV5-1, the J gene TRBJ2-6; no clear D. CDR1 is SGHRS and CDR2 is YFSETQ in the germline V gene. The V end lost 5 bases, the J end lost 0 bases, and 12 bases lay between the germline ends. This CDR3 contains 16 residues. CDR3 DNA sequence: TGCGCCAGCAGTTATGGCCAGAGCTCTGGGGCCAACGTCCTGACTTTC. It codes for CASSYGQSSGANVLTF.

The chain is built from TRBV6-1 and TRBJ2-1; 7 bases line up with TRBD1. Germline V CDR1 and CDR2: MNHNS, SASEGT. With V trimmed by 6 bases and J by 10 bases, 12 bases remained unmatched. CDR3 length equals 14 residues. The CDR3 loop is CASRGTDSTGEQFF. The DNA for the CDR3 is TGTGCCAGCAGAGGGACAGACTCTACAGGGGAGCAGTTCTTC.

This clone was observed a handful of times. V gene TRBV7-9 combines with J gene TRBJ1-2; a weak D match, TRBD1 (5 bases). There are 13 residues in the CDR3. V lost 5 bases and J lost 0, with 7 bases in between. CDR1 and CDR2 (germline): SEHNR, FQNEAQ (reference sequence). CDR3 DNA: TGTGCCAGCAGCCAGACAGCTAACTATGGCTACACCTTC. This sequence encodes CASSQTANYGYTF.

The rearrangement uses TRBV7-3 and TRBJ2-2, with D possibly matching TRBD1 (5 bases). V was shortened by 2 bases and J by 7 bases, with 11 bases between the two germline ends. Germline CDR1 is SGHTA and CDR2 is FQGTGA. The CDR3 length is 14 residues. In DNA, the CDR3 is TGTGCCAGCAGCTTACAGGGTTTTGGCGGGGAGCTGTTTTTT. It codes for CASSLQGFGGELFF.

This clone was counted once. The chain combines TRBV28 with TRBJ1-2, with TRBD1 identical over 9 bases. Germline loops: CDR1 MDHEN, CDR2 SYDVKM. V shed 6 bases and J 10 bases; nucleotides not matched to a gene: 6. The CDR3 consists of 12 residues. The CDR3 loop is CASSPYRGLYTF. The CDR3 bases are TGTGCCAGCAGCCCCTACAGGGGGCTCTACACCTTC.

This sequence joins TRBV19 and TRBJ2-2; either TRBD1 or TRBD2 may supply D (5 bases each). Germline V gene sequence: CDR1 LNHDA, CDR2 SQIVND (reference sequence). The CDR3 length is 17 residues. Deletions cut 2 bases from V and 0 bases from J, with 13 bases between. CDR3 sequence: CASSIPGTGANTGELFF. As DNA, the CDR3 is TGTGCCAGTAGTATACCTGGGACGGGCGCGAACACCGGGGAGCTGTTTTTT.

V and J are TRBV7-2 and TRBJ2-3; D is unresolved. Trimming pared 0 bases from V and 5 bases from J, leaving 9 bases between. The germline gives CDR1 SGHTA, CDR2 FQGNSA. This CDR3 comprises 14 residues. Here the CDR3 DNA reads TGTGCCAGCAGCTTAGCGGCGTCCATAGATACGCAGTATTTT. The encoded protein is CASSLAASIDTQYF.

This chain joins TRBV12-2 and TRBJ1-3; TRBD1 was called by the table and not checked on the DNA. TRBV12-2 is tagged as a pseudogene. This CDR3 comprises 16 residues. CDR3: CASRLAFTGNGNTIYF. CDR3 in DNA: TGTGCAAGTCGCTTAGCGTTCACAGGGAACGGAAACACCATATATTTT.

The chain recombines TRBV6-5 with TRBJ2-5; the match to TRBD1 covers 7 bases. J lost 6 bases, V lost 4 bases, and 8 bases had no gene match. The CDR3 has 14 residues. The germline V gene encodes CDR1 MNHEY and CDR2 SVGAGI. The CDR3 is CASSSRQGGKTQYF. CDR3 in DNA: TGTGCCAGCAGTTCCCGACAGGGTGGGAAGACCCAGTACTTC.